A selection of T cell receptor beta chains follows, all from one sample in a study of cytomegalovirus exposure and HLA in healthy donors. Clones were read by immunoSEQ multiplex PCR, and TCRdb kept only the in-frame ones, dropping some. The sample lists 97,000 or so clones, 81% occurring once. The specimen sequenced was PBMCs. The receptors originated from a man aged 40-49 years in good health and CMV-seronegative. Each CDR3 is given with its conserved first and last residue. D genes are given only for firm matches. Where a row states a size, it is once, few, many or the class of an expanded clone; other rows omit it.

D gene	V gene	J gene	clone size	CDR3 DNA	CDR3 protein
TRBD1	TRBV18	TRBJ1-1	.	TGTGCCAGCTCACCACGCAAAGGGGGCAGGGTTAATGAGGGAAGCACTGAAGCTTTCTTT	CASSPRKGGRVNEGSTEAFF
.	TRBV27	TRBJ1-1	.	TGTGCCAGCTCCTGGGGGGTGAACACTGAAGCTTTCTTT	CASSWGVNTEAFF
TRBD1	TRBV2	TRBJ2-7	.	TGTGCCAGCAGTGAAGCGGACAGGGGGGCTAATGAGCAGTACTTC	CASSEADRGANEQYF
.	TRBV7-9	TRBJ2-7	.	TGTGCCAGCAGCCAGGGGATGAACGAGCAGTACTTC	CASSQGMNEQYF
.	TRBV7-6	TRBJ2-2	.	TGTGCCAGCAGCTTAGGGAGAGCTTCTAACGGCGGGGAGCTGTTTTTT	CASSLGRASNGGELFF
.	TRBV28	TRBJ2-7	.	TGTGCCAGCAGTCCCCGTGCCGCAGATTACGAGCAGTACTTC	CASSPRAADYEQYF
TRBD2	TRBV10-1	TRBJ2-1	.	TGCGCCAGCAGTCTCGGACTAGCGGGGGGGACGGTCTTC	CASSLGLAGGTVF
.	TRBV27	TRBJ1-5	.	TGTGCCAGCAGTTTTTCTATGACAGAGAATCAGCCCCAGCATTTT	CASSFSMTENQPQHF
.	TRBV2	TRBJ1-2	few	TGTGCCAGCTCATTGGGCCTCTATGGCTACACCTTC	CASSLGLYGYTF
TRBD1	TRBV10-3	TRBJ2-7	once	TGTGTACCGGGGGGACAGGGGGCATACGAGCAGTACTTC	CVPGGQGAYEQYF
.	TRBV6-5	TRBJ2-2	.	TGTGCCAGCAGACCTTACAGGAACACCGGGGAGCTGTTTTTT	CASRPYRNTGELFF
.	TRBV5-6	TRBJ2-2	.	TGTGCCAGCAGCTTGGACTGGCCACGGGCCGGGGAGCTGTTTTTT	CASSLDWPRAGELFF
TRBD2	TRBV29-1	TRBJ2-3	.	TGCAGCGCCCCGGTTGTGCGGGGGGTAGATACGCAGTATTTT	CSAPVVRGVDTQYF
.	TRBV29-1	TRBJ2-1	.	TGCAGCGTTAAGGTGAGCGGGCCCATGAGCTCCTACAATGAGCAGTTCTTC	CSVKVSGPMSSYNEQFF
TRBD1	TRBV15	TRBJ2-7	few	TGTGCCACCAGCAGCACGCTATTAGACCGGGACAGGAGCTCCTACGAGCAGTACTTC	CATSSTLLDRDRSSYEQYF
.	TRBV13	TRBJ1-1	.	TGTGCCAGCAGCCCGCGAAGGACAGCTTCGAACACTGAAGCTTTCTTT	CASSPRRTASNTEAFF
TRBD1	TRBV5-8	TRBJ1-1	.	TGTGCCAGCAGCGCACCGGGACAGGTGAACACTGAAGCTTTCTTT	CASSAPGQVNTEAFF
TRBD1	TRBV28	TRBJ2-7	.	TGTGCCAGCAGTGCCTCAGGACAGGGGGCCCCGTTC	CASSASGQGAPF
.	TRBV7-3	TRBJ1-6	.	TGTGCCAGCAGCTTGTCTGGAGGGAATAATTCACCCCTCCACTTT	CASSLSGGNNSPLHF
.	TRBV5-8	TRBJ1-5	.	TGTGCCAGCAGCTTGGGTACAGGGTTCCAGCCCCAGCATTTT	CASSLGTGFQPQHF
.	TRBV27	TRBJ1-1	.	TGTGCCAGCAGCCCGAGACAGAACACTGAAGCTTTCTTT	CASSPRQNTEAFF
TRBD2	TRBV7-8	TRBJ2-7	few	TGTGCCAGCAGCTTGGGACCGGGACTAGCCGGACCCTACGAGCAGTACTTC	CASSLGPGLAGPYEQYF
TRBD1	TRBV7-9	TRBJ1-5	.	TGTGCCAGCAGCTTTGCGACAGGGATTCAGCCCCAGCATTTT	CASSFATGIQPQHF
TRBD1	TRBV28	TRBJ1-5	.	TGTGCCAGCAGTTCCTCGACAGGGAGCGGTCAGCCCCAGCATTTT	CASSSSTGSGQPQHF
.	TRBV13	TRBJ1-5	.	TGTGCCAGCAGCTTGGGCCCCATCGGGGGGCGATTTAATCAGCCCCAGCATTTT	CASSLGPIGGRFNQPQHF
.	TRBV25-1	TRBJ2-1	.	TGTGCCAGCAGTGAGGCCGGGGGAACCTACAATGAGCAGTTCTTC	CASSEAGGTYNEQFF
TRBD1	TRBV18	TRBJ1-4	.	TGTGCCAGCTCTTTCCTAGGACAGGGGAAGGAAAAACTGTTTTTT	CASSFLGQGKEKLFF
TRBD1	TRBV19	TRBJ1-4	few	TGTGCCAGTAGTATCCAGGGGGCTGGGGAAAAACTGTTTTTT	CASSIQGAGEKLFF
.	TRBV6-1	TRBJ1-6	.	TGTGCCGGAGGGGCGGGGAGCTCCTATAATTCACCCCTCCACTTT	CAGGAGSSYNSPLHF